This TCR beta chain was found in a study of T cell responses to AZD1222 COVID-19 vaccine. Regarding the study as a whole: Clonal diversity was possibly underestimated, and the donors were mostly white British, with more females.

Of note for this clone: The antigen is undetermined.

Germline V CDR1 and CDR2: MDHEN, SYDVKM. The CDR3 covers 15 residues. The V and J ends lost 1 base and 1 base respectively, with 10 bases between them. Some clones are missing from TCRdb's copy, which holds only in-frame ones; the method was immunoSEQ multiplex PCR. The repertoire includes approximately 98,000 clones, about 86% of them detected once, and approximately 3% sits in the top ten. The sequence derives from an adult in good health. The genes are TRBV28 and TRBJ1-1; D call uncertain. Sequencing was performed on peripheral blood, taken on day 0 of AZD1222 vaccination. The CDR3 coding sequence is TGTGCCAGCAGTTTATTTAGCCAGAAGAACACTGAAGCTTTCTTT. Its protein product is CASSLFSQKNTEAFF.